This T cell receptor beta chain was sequenced during a study of regulatory T cells in long-lasting Graves disease. Study details: Positivity for TSH receptor antibodies plus over 5 years of antithyroid drugs meant persistent Graves' disease. Overall study findings and caveats: Gene preferences differed: TRBV28, TRBJ1-2, TRBJ2-5 in persistent cases.

According to the study, TCR beta libraries were built with iRepertoire HTBI primers and CDR3-region Arm-PCR. TCRdb fed the multiplex PCR reads into MiXCR, producing one record per CDR3 protein. Of fewer than 450,000 distinct CDR3 sequences in the sample, roughly a quarter were seen once. To note about this clonotype: Its target is unknown.

The ends lost 0 bases at V and 5 bases at J; junction bases unmatched: 5. This CDR3 is 16 amino acids long. The germline gives CDR1 MNHEY, CDR2 SVGEGT. Time point given: persistent/refractory GD, antithyroid drugs over 5 years with positive TRAb. PBMCs provided the RNA from which the TCR library was made. Graves' disease diagnosis used American Thyroid Association guidelines. The sample consisted of peripheral blood mononuclear cells (PBMCs), taken when the disease was refractory, from a patient treated with antithyroid drugs. This chain links TRBV6-2 or TRBV6-3 with TRBJ2-1; 9 positions agree with TRBD2. The sequence came from a female donor with Graves disease. The CDR3 region is CASSYSMLAGNNEQFF. DNA of the CDR3: TGTGCCAGCAGTTACTCGATGCTAGCGGGAAACAATGAGCAGTTCTTC.